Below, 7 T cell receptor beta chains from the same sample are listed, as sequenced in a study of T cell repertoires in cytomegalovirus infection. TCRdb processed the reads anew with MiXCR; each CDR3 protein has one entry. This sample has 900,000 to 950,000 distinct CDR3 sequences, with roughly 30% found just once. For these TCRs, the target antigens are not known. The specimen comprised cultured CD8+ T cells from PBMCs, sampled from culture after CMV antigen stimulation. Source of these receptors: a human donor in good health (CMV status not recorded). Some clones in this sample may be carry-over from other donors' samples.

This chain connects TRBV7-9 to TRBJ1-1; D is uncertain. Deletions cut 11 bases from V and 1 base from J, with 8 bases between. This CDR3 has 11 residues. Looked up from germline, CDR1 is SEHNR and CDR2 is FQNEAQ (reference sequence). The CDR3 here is CALLQNTEAFF. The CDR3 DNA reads TGTGCCCTACTCCAGAACACTGAAGCTTTCTTT.

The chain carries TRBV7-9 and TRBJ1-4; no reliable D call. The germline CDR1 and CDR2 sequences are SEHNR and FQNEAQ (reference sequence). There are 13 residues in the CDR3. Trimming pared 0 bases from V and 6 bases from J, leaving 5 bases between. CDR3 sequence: CASSLALDEKLFF. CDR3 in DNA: TGTGCCAGCAGCTTAGCTTTAGATGAAAAACTGTTTTTT.

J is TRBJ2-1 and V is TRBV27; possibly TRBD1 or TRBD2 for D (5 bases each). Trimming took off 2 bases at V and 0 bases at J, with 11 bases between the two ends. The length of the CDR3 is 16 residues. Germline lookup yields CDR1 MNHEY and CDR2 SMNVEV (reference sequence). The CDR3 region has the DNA TGTGCCAGCAGTTTAGAGGGGCTCAGCTCCTACAATGAGCAGTTCTTC. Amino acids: CASSLEGLSSYNEQFF.

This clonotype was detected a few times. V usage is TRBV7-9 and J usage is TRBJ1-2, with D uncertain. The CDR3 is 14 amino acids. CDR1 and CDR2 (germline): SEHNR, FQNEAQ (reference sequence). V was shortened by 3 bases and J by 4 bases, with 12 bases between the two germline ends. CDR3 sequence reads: CASSFREPFYGYTF. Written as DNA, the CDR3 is TGTGCCAGCAGCTTTAGAGAACCGTTCTATGGCTACACCTTC.

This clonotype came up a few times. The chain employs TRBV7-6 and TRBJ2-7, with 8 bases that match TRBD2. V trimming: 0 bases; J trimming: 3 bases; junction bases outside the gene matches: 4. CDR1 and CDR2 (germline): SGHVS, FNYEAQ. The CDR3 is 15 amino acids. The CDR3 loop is CASSLAASGYYEQYF. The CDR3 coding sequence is TGTGCCAGCAGCTTAGCGGCTAGCGGGTACTACGAGCAGTACTTC.

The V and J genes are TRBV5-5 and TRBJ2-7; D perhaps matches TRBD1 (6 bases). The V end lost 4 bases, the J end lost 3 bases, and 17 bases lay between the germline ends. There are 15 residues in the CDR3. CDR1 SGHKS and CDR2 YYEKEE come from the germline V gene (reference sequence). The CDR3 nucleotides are TGTGCCAGCAGCCCGGGGTGGGGGCATGACTACGAGCAGTACTTC. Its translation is CASSPGWGHDYEQYF.

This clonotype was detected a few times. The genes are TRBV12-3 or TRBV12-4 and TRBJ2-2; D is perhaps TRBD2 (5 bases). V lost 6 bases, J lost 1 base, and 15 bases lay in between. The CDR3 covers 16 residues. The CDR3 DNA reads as TGTGCCAGCAGGCTTTCGGACGGAGGGAACACCGGGGAGCTGTTTTTT. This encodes CASRLSDGGNTGELFF.